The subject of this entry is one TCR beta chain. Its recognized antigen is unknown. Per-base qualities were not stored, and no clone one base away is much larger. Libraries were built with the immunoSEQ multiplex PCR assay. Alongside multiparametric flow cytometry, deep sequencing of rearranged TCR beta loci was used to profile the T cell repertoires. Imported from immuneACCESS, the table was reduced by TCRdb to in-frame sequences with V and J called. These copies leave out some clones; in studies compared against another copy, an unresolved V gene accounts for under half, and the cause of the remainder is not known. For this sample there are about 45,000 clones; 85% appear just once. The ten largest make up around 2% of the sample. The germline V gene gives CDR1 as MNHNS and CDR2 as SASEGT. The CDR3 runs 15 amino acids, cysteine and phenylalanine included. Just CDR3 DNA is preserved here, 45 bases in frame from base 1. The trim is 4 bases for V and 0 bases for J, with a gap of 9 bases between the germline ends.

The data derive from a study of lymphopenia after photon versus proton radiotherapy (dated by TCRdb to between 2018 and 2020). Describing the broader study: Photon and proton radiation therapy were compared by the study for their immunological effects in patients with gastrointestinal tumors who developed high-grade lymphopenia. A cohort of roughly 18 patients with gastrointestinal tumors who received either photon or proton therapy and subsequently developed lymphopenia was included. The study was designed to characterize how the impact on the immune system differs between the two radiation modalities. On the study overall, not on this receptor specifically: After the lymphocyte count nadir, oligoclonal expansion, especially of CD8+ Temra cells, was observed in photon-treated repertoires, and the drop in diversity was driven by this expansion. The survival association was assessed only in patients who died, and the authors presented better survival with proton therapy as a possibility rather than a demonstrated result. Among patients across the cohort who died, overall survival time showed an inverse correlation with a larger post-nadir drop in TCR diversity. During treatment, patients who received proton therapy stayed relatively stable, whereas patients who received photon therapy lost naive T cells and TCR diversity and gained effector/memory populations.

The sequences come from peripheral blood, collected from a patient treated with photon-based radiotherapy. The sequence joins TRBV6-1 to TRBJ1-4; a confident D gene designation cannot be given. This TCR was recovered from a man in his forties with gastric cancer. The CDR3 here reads CASSGRRATNEKLFF. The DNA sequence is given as TGTGCCAGCAGTGGGAGACGGGCAACTAATGAAAAACTGTTTTTT.